This TCR beta chain emerged from a study of identical twins. From the 5' RACE reads, TCRdb called clonotypes with MiXCR, one entry per CDR3 protein. The table records 350,000 to 450,000 distinct CDR3 sequences, approximately 18% of them present only once. V gave up 1 base and J gave up 6 bases, with 10 bases separating them. This CDR3 contains 13 residues. CDR1 and CDR2 (germline): SGHTA, FQGNSA. This clonotype was counted a few times. Sequenced: naive T cells sorted from blood. The chain joins TRBV7-2 to TRBJ2-7, with D possibly matching TRBD2 (5 bases). The receptor was derived from a man aged 50-59 years in good health. The CDR3 region has the DNA TGTGCCAGCAGCTTAGACGGGGTGCCCGAGCAGTACTTC. Amino acids: CASSLDGVPEQYF.